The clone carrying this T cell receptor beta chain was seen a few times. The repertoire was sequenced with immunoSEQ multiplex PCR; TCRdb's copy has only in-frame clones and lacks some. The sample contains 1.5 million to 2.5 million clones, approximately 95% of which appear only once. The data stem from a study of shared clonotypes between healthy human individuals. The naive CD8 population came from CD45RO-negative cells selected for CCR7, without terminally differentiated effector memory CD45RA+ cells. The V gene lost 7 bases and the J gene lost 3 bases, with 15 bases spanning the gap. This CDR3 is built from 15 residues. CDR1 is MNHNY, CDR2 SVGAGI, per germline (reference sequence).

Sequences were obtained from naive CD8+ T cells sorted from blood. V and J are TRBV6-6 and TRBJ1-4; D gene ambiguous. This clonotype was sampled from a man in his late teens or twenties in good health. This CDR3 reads CASTKTPVANEKLFF. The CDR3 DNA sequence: TGTGCCAGCACCAAAACGCCAGTGGCTAATGAAAAACTGTTTTTT.